The T cell receptor beta chain described here comes from a study of CD8+ T cells in alopecia areata. Germline CDR1 is MGHDK and CDR2 is SYGVNS. The CDR3 is 15 amino acids. V was pared by 3 bases and J by 1 base, with 11 bases between. This clone was observed a single time. cDNA reverse transcribed from extracted RNA served as the sequencing template. The protocol was immunoSEQ multiplex PCR, while the TCRdb copy is restricted to in-frame clones and leaves out a portion. Of 150,000 or so clones listed, approximately 87% were seen once; the top ten hold about 14%. This chain joins TRBV25-1 and TRBJ2-3; weak D call: TRBD1 (6 bases). This sequence originates from a human donor with alopecia areata. This material consisted of CD8+ T cells sorted from blood, taken at week 0. CDR3 residues: CASSDRGMGTDTQYF. DNA of the CDR3: TGTGCCAGCAGTGACAGGGGAATGGGCACAGATACGCAGTATTTT.